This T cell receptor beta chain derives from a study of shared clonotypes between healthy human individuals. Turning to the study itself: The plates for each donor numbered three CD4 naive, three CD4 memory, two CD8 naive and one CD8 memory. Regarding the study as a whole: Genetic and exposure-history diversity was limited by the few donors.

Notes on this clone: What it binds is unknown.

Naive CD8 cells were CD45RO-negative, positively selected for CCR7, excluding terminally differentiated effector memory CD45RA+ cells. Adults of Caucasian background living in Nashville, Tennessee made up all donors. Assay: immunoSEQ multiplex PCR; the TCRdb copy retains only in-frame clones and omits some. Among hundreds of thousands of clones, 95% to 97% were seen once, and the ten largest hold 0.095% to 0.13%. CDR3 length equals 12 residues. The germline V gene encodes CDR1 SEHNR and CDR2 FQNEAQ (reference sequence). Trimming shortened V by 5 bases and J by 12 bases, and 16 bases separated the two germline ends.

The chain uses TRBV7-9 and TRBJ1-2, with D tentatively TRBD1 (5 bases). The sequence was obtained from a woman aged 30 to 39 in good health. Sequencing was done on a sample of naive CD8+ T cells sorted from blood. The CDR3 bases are TGTGCCAGCAGCCAAGGCTCCCGGGGCAACACCTTC. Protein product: CASSQGSRGNTF.